One and the same sample provided the 14 T cell receptor beta chains below, sequenced in a study of control samples from healthy donors and cancer patients. The method was immunoSEQ multiplex PCR; TCRdb's version includes in-frame clones alone and lacks a portion of them. Of 150,000 to 200,000 clones detected, 90% appear once; the ten largest clones hold 1.4%. The sample was blood. The source is a woman aged 45 to 65 in good health.

This rearrangement joins TRBV11-2 to TRBJ1-1, with D possibly TRBD1 on 5 matching bases. With 5 bases removed from V and 9 bases from J, the gap between germline ends came to 22 bases. CDR3 length: 15 residues. Germline CDR1 and CDR2: SGHAT and FQNNGV. The CDR3 DNA reads TGTGCCAGCAGCCCCCGCAGTGGAGGGGAGGAAAAAGCTTTCTTT. Amino acids: CASSPRSGGEEKAFF.

The chain employs TRBV14 and TRBJ1-1; tentatively, D is TRBD1 (5 bases). The CDR3 consists of 13 residues. Trimming took off 0 bases at V and 9 bases at J, with 11 bases between the two ends. Looked up from germline, CDR1 is SGHDN and CDR2 is FVKESK. Here the CDR3 reads CASSQESAGKAFF. In nucleotides, the CDR3 is TGTGCCAGCAGCCAAGAATCGGCAGGGAAAGCTTTCTTT.

This chain links TRBV7-8 with TRBJ2-3; the D is unclear. V was clipped by 2 bases and J by 4 bases, with 1 base between them. This CDR3 has 11 amino acids. Germline loops: CDR1 SGHVS, CDR2 FQNEAQ. CDR3 residues: CASSLSDTQYF. As DNA, the CDR3 is TGTGCCAGCAGCTTATCAGATACGCAGTATTTT.

The chain has TRBV24-1 and TRBJ2-3, with 9 nucleotides matching TRBD2. The trim removed 0 bases at V and 3 bases at J, leaving 6 bases unmatched. This CDR3 is built from 17 residues. CDR1 is KGHDR, CDR2 SFDVKD, per germline. The CDR3, as DNA: TGTGCCACCAGTGATTTGGGTAGCGGGAGCGGTACAGATACGCAGTATTTT. It yields the protein CATSDLGSGSGTDTQYF.

The J gene is TRBJ1-2, the V gene TRBV5-8; D is unclear. Germline V gene sequence: CDR1 SGHTS, CDR2 YDEGEE. The CDR3 is 13 residues long. Trimming removed 2 bases from V and 5 bases from J, with 10 bases in between. CDR3: CASSFVSAYGYTF. The CDR3 region has the DNA TGTGCCAGCAGCTTCGTGTCAGCTTATGGCTACACCTTC.

The CDR3 DNA is TGTGCCAGCAGACCGGGGGGGACAGGGGCCAACGTCCTGACTTTC. This encodes CASRPGGTGANVLTF. The gene calls are TRBV28 and TRBJ2-6, with 8 nucleotides matching TRBD2. CDR3 size: 15 residues. Per the germline V gene, CDR1 is MDHEN and CDR2 is SYDVKM. V was pared by 6 bases and J by 4 bases, with 5 bases of the junction left unmatched.

This clone came up once. The chain employs TRBV20-1 and TRBJ2-1; 8 bases agree with TRBD2. V shed 3 bases and J 6 bases; nucleotides not matched to a gene: 10. From germline, CDR1 is DFQATT and CDR2 SNEGSKA (reference sequence). This CDR3 has 15 residues. The CDR3 is CSASSRAGELNEQFF. Here the CDR3 DNA reads TGCAGTGCTAGTTCGCGAGCGGGAGAGCTCAATGAGCAGTTCTTC.

This chain uses TRBV27 with TRBJ2-7; D possibly matches TRBD1 or TRBD2 (5 bases each). V shed 4 bases and J shed 3 bases, with 16 bases lying between them. The CDR3 is 15 amino acids. CDR1 MNHEY and CDR2 SMNVEV come from the germline V gene (reference sequence). The CDR3 spells CASSSPGRDLYEQYF. CDR3 nucleotide sequence: TGTGCCAGCAGTTCCCCAGGCAGGGACCTCTACGAGCAGTACTTC.

The rearrangement uses TRBV6-6 and TRBJ2-1, with D uncertain. From germline, CDR1 is MNHNY and CDR2 SVGAGI (reference sequence). CDR3 size: 11 residues. V was clipped by 2 bases and J by 7 bases, with 3 bases between them. DNA of the CDR3: TGTGCCAGCAGTTACACGAATGAGCAGTTCTTC. Residues: CASSYTNEQFF.

Details on this clone: The sample has other DNA sequences that encode this CDR3 too. The V gene is TRBV18, the J gene TRBJ1-5, with D uncertain. The germline CDR1 and CDR2 sequences are KGHSH and LQKENI. The ends were cut back, 0 bases at V and 6 bases at J, with 9 bases in the middle. The CDR3 runs 14 residues. The CDR3 DNA reads TGTGCCAGCTCACCACCCTGGGGAAGTCAGCCCCAGCATTTT. Translation: CASSPPWGSQPQHF.

The chain couples TRBV7-2 to TRBJ2-2; D not resolved. V gave up 1 base and J gave up 3 bases, with 9 bases separating them. This CDR3 spans 15 amino acids. Germline CDR1 reads SGHTA; CDR2 reads FQGNSA. CDR3 coding DNA: TGTGCCAGCAGCTTAGTACAGTACCACACCGGGGAGCTGTTTTTT. This sequence encodes CASSLVQYHTGELFF.

CDR3: CASILTGSYGYTF. Here the CDR3 DNA reads TGTGCCAGTATCCTTACAGGAAGCTATGGCTACACCTTC. V and J are TRBV28 and TRBJ1-2, with D perhaps matching TRBD1 (5 bases). The V end was cut by 9 bases, the J end by 4 bases, with 15 bases between. From germline, CDR1 is MDHEN and CDR2 SYDVKM. The CDR3 contains 13 residues.

The rearrangement uses TRBV30 and TRBJ1-5, with TRBD1 identical over 7 bases. Germline CDR1 and CDR2: GTSNPN and SVGIG (reference sequence). V was clipped by 1 base and J by 0 bases; unmatched bases: 6. There are 16 residues in the CDR3. The CDR3 region has the DNA TGTGCCTGGAGTGAATCGACAGGGTTTAGCAATCAGCCCCAGCATTTT. Protein product: CAWSESTGFSNQPQHF.

The J gene is TRBJ2-3, the V gene TRBV30; D is ambiguous. Germline lookup yields CDR1 GTSNPN and CDR2 SVGIG (reference sequence). Trimming cost V 0 bases and J 6 bases, with 4 bases left between them. The length of the CDR3 is 11 residues. CDR3 sequence reads: CAWSVPDTQYF. The CDR3 coding sequence is TGTGCCTGGAGTGTACCTGATACGCAGTATTTT.